The 4 T cell receptor beta chains in this list originate from one sample, sequenced in a study of T cells expressing NK-cell markers. TCRdb derives one entry per CDR3 protein from the 5' RACE reads, leaving out DNA. This table holds 200,000 to 300,000 distinct CDR3 sequences. The sample comprised blood T cells: a sorted CD56 or NKG2C T cell subset, CD4+ or CD8+ T cells, or bulk PBMC T cells (not recorded which). Every receptor here comes from a man aged 18 to 29 in good health.

CDR3 protein: CAWSAGSDYEQYF. The rearrangement joins TRBV30 to TRBJ2-7; lacking DNA, the TRBD1 call made by TCRdb goes unchecked. The CDR3 covers 13 residues. Germline values: CDR1 GTSNPN, CDR2 SVGIG (reference sequence). The variable domain in full, with the rest retrieved from reference TRBV30 and TRBJ2-7, is SQTIHQWPATLVQPVGSPLSLECTVEGTSNPNLYWYRQAAGRGLQLLFYSVGIGQISSEVPQNLSASRPQDRQFILSSKKLLLSDSGFYLCAWSAGSDYEQYFGPGTRLTVT.

The chain links TRBV29-1 to TRBJ1-4; the D call of TRBD1 rests on TCRdb alone, since no DNA is present to check it. The CDR3 contains 14 residues. CDR1 is SQVTM, CDR2 ANQGSEA, per germline. The CDR3: CSAHRQGANEKLFF.

V usage is TRBV6-5 and J usage is TRBJ1-5; as DNA is missing, the TRBD1 call by TCRdb cannot be tested. This CDR3 has 18 residues. The germline gives CDR1 MNHEY, CDR2 SVGAGI. The CDR3 sequence is CASSYAQNRGQLNQPQHF.

The chain carries TRBV15 and TRBJ2-1; absent DNA, TCRdb's TRBD1 call cannot be checked. CDR3 length: 13 amino acids. Germline values: CDR1 LNHNV, CDR2 YYDKDF (reference sequence). CDR3 loop: CATSRDHRGEQFF. Filled out from reference TRBV15 and TRBJ2-1, the complete variable domain reads DAMVIQNPRYQVTQFGKPVTLSCSQTLNHNVMYWYQQKSSQAPKLLFHYYDKDFNNEADTPDNFQSRRPNTSFCFLDIRSPGLGDTAMYLCATSRDHRGEQFFGPGTRLTVL.